This T cell receptor beta chain stems from a study of T cell repertoires in cytomegalovirus infection. In the study overall: Public TCR beta signature analysis indicated the presence of both CMV infection and matching HLA type. Notes on the study in general: CMV carriers with the relevant HLA were identified by cumulative public TCR beta family frequency. Ex vivo, HLA-C-restricted CMV-specific TCR beta clonotypes prevailed over the rest of the response.

TCRdb redid the calling of the reads with MiXCR, one entry per CDR3 protein. The profile shows around 300,000 distinct CDR3 sequences, roughly 25% of them singletons. Germline CDR1 is SGDLS and CDR2 is YYNGEE. The CDR3 is 15 amino acids. V shed 0 bases and J shed 0 bases, with 8 bases lying between them. This clonotype was counted between two and nine times. What it binds is not known. This receptor was obtained from a human donor in good health (CMV status not recorded). Some clones in this sample may be carry-over from other donors' samples. The sample was PBMCs. The chain combines TRBV9 with TRBJ2-3, with D unresolved. The DNA for the CDR3 is TGTGCCAGCAGCGTAGAGAGAAGGAGCACAGATACGCAGTATTTT. Translated: CASSVERRSTDTQYF.